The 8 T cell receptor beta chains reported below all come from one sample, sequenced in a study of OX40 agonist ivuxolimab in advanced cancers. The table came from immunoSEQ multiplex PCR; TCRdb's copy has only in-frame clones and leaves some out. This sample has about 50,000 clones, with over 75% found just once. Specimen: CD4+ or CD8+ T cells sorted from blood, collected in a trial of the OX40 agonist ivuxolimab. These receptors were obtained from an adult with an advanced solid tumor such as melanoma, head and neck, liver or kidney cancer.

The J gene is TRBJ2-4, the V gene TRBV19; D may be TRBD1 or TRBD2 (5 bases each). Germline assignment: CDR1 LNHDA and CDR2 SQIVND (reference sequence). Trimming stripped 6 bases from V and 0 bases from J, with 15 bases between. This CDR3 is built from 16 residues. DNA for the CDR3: TGTGCCAGTAGCCCACCCGGGACCCTAGCCAAAAACATTCAGTACTTC. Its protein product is CASSPPGTLAKNIQYF.

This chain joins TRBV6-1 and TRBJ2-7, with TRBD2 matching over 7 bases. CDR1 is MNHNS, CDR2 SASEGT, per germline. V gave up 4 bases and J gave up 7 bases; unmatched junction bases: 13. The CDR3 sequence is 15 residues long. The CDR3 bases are TGTGCCAGCAGTGCTTTAGCGGCGGGAGAGGGTGAGCAGTACTTC. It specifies CASSALAAGEGEQYF.

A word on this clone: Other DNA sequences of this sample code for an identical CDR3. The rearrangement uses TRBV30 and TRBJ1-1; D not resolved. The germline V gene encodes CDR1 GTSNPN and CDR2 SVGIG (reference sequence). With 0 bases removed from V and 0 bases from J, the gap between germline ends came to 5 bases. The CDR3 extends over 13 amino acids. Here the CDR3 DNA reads TGTGCCTGGAGTGTACAGATGAACACTGAAGCTTTCTTT. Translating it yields CAWSVQMNTEAFF.

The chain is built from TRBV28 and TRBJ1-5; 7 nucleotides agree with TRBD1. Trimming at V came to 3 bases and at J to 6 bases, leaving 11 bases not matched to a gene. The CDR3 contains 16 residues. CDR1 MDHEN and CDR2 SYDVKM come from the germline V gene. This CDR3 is CASSLGGQRGTQPQHF. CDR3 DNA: TGTGCCAGCAGTTTGGGGGGACAGAGAGGCACTCAGCCCCAGCATTTT.

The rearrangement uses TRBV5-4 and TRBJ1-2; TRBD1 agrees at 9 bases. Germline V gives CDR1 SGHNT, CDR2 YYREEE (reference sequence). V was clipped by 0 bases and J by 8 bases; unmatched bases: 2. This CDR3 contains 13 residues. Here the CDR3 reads CASSLGTGDGYTF. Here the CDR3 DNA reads TGTGCCAGCAGCTTGGGGACAGGGGACGGCTACACCTTC.

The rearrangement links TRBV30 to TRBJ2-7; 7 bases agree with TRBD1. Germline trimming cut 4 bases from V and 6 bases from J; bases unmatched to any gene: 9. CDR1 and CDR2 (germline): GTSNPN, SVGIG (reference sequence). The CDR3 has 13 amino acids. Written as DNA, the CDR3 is TGTGCCTGGACTTTTGACAGGGACGGCGAGCAGTACTTC. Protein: CAWTFDRDGEQYF. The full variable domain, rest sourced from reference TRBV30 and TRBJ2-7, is SQTIHQWPATLVQPVGSPLSLECTVEGTSNPNLYWYRQAAGRGLQLLFYSVGIGQISSEVPQNLSASRPQDRQFILSSKKLLLSDSGFYLCAWTFDRDGEQYFGPGTRLTVT.

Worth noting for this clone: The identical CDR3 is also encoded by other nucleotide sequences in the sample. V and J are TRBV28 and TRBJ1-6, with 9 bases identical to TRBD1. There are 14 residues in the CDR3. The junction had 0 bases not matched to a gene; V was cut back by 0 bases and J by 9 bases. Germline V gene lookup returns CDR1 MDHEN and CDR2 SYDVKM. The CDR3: CASSLWDRGSPLHF. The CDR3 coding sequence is TGTGCCAGCAGTTTATGGGACAGGGGTTCACCCCTCCACTTT.

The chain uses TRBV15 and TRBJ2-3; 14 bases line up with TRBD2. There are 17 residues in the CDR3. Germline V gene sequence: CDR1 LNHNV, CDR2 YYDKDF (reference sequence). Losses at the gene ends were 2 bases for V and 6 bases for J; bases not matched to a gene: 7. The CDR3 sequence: CATSRLTSGRAVDTQYF. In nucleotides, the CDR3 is TGTGCCACCAGCAGACTGACTAGCGGGAGGGCCGTGGATACGCAGTATTTT.